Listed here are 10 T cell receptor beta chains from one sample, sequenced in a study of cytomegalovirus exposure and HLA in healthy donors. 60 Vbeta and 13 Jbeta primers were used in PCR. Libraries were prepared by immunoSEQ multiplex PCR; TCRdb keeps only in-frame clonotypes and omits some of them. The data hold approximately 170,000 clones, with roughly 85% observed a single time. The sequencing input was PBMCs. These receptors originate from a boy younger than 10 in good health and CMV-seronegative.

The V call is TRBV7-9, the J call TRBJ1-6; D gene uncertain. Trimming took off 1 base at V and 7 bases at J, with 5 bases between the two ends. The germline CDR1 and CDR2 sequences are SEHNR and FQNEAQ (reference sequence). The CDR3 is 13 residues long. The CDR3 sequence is CASSLVQNSPLHF. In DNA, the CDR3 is TGTGCCAGCAGCTTAGTGCAGAATTCACCCCTCCACTTT.

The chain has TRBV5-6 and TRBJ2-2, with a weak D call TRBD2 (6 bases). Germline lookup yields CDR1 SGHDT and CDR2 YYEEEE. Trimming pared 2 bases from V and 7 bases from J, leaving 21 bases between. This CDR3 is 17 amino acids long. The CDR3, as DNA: TGTGCCAGCAGCTTAGTATTGATGCGGGACGTCCTCGGGGAGCTGTTTTTT. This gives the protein CASSLVLMRDVLGELFF.

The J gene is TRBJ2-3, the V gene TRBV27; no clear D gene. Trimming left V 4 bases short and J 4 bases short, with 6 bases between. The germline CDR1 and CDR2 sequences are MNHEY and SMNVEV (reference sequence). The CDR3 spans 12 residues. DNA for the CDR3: TGTGCCAGCAGTTCCATTCCAGATACGCAGTATTTT. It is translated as CASSSIPDTQYF.

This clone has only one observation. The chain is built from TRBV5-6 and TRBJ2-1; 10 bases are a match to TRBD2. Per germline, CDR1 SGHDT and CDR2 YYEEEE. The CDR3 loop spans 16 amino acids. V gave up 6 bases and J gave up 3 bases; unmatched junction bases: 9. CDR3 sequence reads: CASNHGTSAFYNEQFF. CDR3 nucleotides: TGTGCCAGCAATCACGGGACTAGCGCCTTCTACAATGAGCAGTTCTTC. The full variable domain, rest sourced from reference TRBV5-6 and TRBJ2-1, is DAGVTQSPTHLIKTRGQQVTLRCSPKSGHDTVSWYQQALGQGPQFIFQYYEEEERQRGNFPDRFSGHQFPNYSSELNVNALLLGDSALYLCASNHGTSAFYNEQFFGPGTRLTVL.

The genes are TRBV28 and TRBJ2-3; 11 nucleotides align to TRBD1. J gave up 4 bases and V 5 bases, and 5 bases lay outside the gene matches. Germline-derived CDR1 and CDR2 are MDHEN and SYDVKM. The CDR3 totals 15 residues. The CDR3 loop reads CASSRTGGSSDTQYF. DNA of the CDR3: TGTGCCAGCAGTCGGACAGGGGGCTCCTCAGATACGCAGTATTTT.

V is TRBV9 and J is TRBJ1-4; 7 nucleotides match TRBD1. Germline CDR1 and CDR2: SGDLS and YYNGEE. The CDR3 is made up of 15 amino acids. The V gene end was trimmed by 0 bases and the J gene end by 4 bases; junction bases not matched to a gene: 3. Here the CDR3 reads CASSVGDRVNEKLFF. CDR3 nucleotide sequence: TGTGCCAGCAGCGTAGGAGACAGGGTTAATGAAAAACTGTTTTTT.

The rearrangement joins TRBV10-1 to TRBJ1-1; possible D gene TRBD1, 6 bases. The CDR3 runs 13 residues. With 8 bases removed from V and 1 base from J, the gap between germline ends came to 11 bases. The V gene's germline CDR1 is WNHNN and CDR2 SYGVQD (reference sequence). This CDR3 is CASSRGQNTEAFF. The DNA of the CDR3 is TGCGCCAGCTCCAGGGGCCAGAACACTGAAGCTTTCTTT.

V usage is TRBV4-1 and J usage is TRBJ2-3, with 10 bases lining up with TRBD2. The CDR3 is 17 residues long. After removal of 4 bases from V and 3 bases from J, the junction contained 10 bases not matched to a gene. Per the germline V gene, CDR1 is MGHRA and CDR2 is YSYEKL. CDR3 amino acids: CASSRTASGGVTDTQYF. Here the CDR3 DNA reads TGCGCCAGCAGCCGCACCGCGAGCGGGGGGGTTACAGATACGCAGTATTTT.

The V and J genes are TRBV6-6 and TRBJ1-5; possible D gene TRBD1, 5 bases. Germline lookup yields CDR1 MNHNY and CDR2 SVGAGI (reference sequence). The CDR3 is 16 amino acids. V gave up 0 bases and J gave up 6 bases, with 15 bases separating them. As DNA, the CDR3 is TGTGCCAGCAGTTACTCGGGGCAGGGAGGTAGTCAGCCCCAGCATTTT. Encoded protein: CASSYSGQGGSQPQHF.

The CDR3 protein is CASISHRQGWITEAFF. DNA for the CDR3: TGTGCCAGCATTTCACATAGACAGGGATGGATCACTGAAGCTTTCTTT. The rearrangement links TRBV6-6 to TRBJ1-1; 7 bases match TRBD1. The V and J ends lost 7 bases and 4 bases, in that order; junction bases with no gene match: 15. The CDR3 sequence is 16 residues long. CDR1 is MNHNY, CDR2 SVGAGI, per germline (reference sequence).